Shown below are 16 T cell receptor beta chains from a single sample sequenced in a study of cytomegalovirus exposure and HLA in healthy donors. Amplification used 60 Vbeta primers and 13 Jbeta primers. TCRdb's copy holds only in-frame clones and misses some; the assay was immunoSEQ multiplex PCR. This repertoire shows more than 95,000 clones, 9% to 10% found once; its top ten account for about 3%. Input material: PBMCs. The origin of the receptors is a man aged 25-45 years in good health and CMV-seronegative.

The chain is built from TRBV5-1 and TRBJ2-1; 9 bases map to TRBD2. With V trimmed by 4 bases and J by 7 bases, 9 bases remained unmatched. The CDR3 consists of 15 residues. Germline values: CDR1 SGHRS, CDR2 YFSETQ. The CDR3 nucleotides read TGCGCCAGCAGCCACATAGCGGGAGAGGGTAATGAGCAGTTCTTC. Its protein product is CASSHIAGEGNEQFF.

V and J are TRBV11-2 and TRBJ2-1; 9 bases match TRBD2. V lost 4 bases, J lost 3 bases, and 10 bases stayed unmatched. CDR3 length: 17 amino acids. Per germline, CDR1 SGHAT and CDR2 FQNNGV. The CDR3 sequence: CASSSWVSGRFYNEQFF. Written as DNA, the CDR3 is TGTGCCAGCAGCTCCTGGGTCAGCGGGAGGTTCTACAATGAGCAGTTCTTC.

V and J are TRBV29-1 and TRBJ2-1; no definite D call. The CDR3 length is 12 residues. V dropped 0 bases and J dropped 7 bases, with 7 bases sitting between them. Germline-derived CDR1 and CDR2 are SQVTM and ANQGSEA. In DNA form, the CDR3 reads TGCAGCGTTGAAGATGCCGGGAATGAGCAGTTCTTC. As protein: CSVEDAGNEQFF.

The chain joins TRBV7-2 to TRBJ2-1; TRBD2 is a possible D gene (6 bases). V was pared by 3 bases and J by 7 bases, with 22 bases between. This CDR3 is built from 17 residues. Per germline, CDR1 SGHTA and CDR2 FQGNSA. The CDR3 region is CASSFRRGSSLPNEQFF. The CDR3 nucleotides are TGTGCCAGCAGCTTCCGGAGGGGCTCCTCCCTCCCGAATGAGCAGTTCTTC.

This chain uses TRBV19 with TRBJ2-6; D remains ambiguous. CDR1 is LNHDA and CDR2 is SQIVND in the germline V gene (reference sequence). This CDR3 contains 15 residues. V was shortened by 0 bases and J by 0 bases, with 3 bases between the two germline ends. The CDR3, as DNA: TGTGCCAGTAGTATAGACAACTCTGGGGCCAACGTCCTGACTTTC. It specifies CASSIDNSGANVLTF.

This clone was counted once. The chain links TRBV29-1 to TRBJ2-5; weak D call: TRBD2 (7 bases). The better agreement between TRBJ2-7 and the DNA end casts doubt on the J call. Germline values: CDR1 SQVTM, CDR2 ANQGSEA. The CDR3 has 14 residues. CDR3: CSVEVRGGSYEQYF. As DNA, the CDR3 is TGCAGCGTTGAGGTGAGGGGGGGCTCCTACGAGCAGTACTTC.

This clone was seen only a few times. The chain has TRBV4-1 and TRBJ2-2; D call uncertain. This CDR3 is 15 amino acids long. Between the trimmed V and J ends, which lost 4 bases and 2 bases, there was a span of 11 bases. Germline V lookup: CDR1 MGHRA, CDR2 YSYEKL. The CDR3 here is CASSRTDANTGELFF. CDR3 bases: TGCGCCAGCAGCCGAACAGACGCCAACACCGGGGAGCTGTTTTTT.

V is TRBV6-5 and J is TRBJ1-5; perhaps TRBD1 as D (5 bases). The CDR3 contains 14 residues. CDR1 is MNHEY and CDR2 is SVGAGI in the germline V gene. The ends were cut back, 5 bases at V and 11 bases at J, with 19 bases in the middle. In nucleotides, the CDR3 is TGTGCCAGCAGTGAACCCGGGGGGGAATTGTCCCAGCATTTT. Its protein product is CASSEPGGELSQHF.

The rearrangement joins TRBV15 to TRBJ2-2; the D gene is possibly TRBD2 (6 bases). The CDR3 totals 16 residues. The germline V and J ends were trimmed by 0 bases and 4 bases, with 12 bases remaining between them. CDR1 is LNHNV and CDR2 is YYDKDF in the germline V gene (reference sequence). CDR3 in DNA: TGTGCCACCAGCAGAGATCTCGGGAGTGGCACCGGGGAGCTGTTTTTT. Translated, it gives CATSRDLGSGTGELFF. Variable domain in full (rest from reference TRBV15 and TRBJ2-2): DAMVIQNPRYQVTQFGKPVTLSCSQTLNHNVMYWYQQKSSQAPKLLFHYYDKDFNNEADTPDNFQSRRPNTSFCFLDIRSPGLGDTAMYLCATSRDLGSGTGELFFGEGSRLTVL.

This clone was detected only a few times. The V gene is TRBV19, the J gene TRBJ1-1; a weak D match, TRBD1 (5 bases). Germline V gene data show CDR1 as LNHDA and CDR2 as SQIVND (reference sequence). Deletions cut 4 bases from V and 6 bases from J, with 12 bases between. CDR3 length: 13 amino acids. CDR3: CASSTAGIAEAFF. CDR3 DNA sequence: TGTGCCAGTAGTACAGCAGGGATCGCTGAAGCTTTCTTT.

There are a few counts of this clone. V usage is TRBV6-4 and J usage is TRBJ2-2; 8 bases agree with TRBD1. CDR3 size: 14 residues. The trim removed 2 bases at V and 5 bases at J, leaving 1 base unmatched. The germline V gene has CDR1 MRHNA and CDR2 SNTAGT. The CDR3 loop is CASSDTGGTGELFF. DNA for the CDR3: TGTGCCAGCAGTGACACAGGGGGTACCGGGGAGCTGTTTTTT.

V gene TRBV12-5 combines with J gene TRBJ2-5; D is possibly TRBD2 (5 bases). Germline V gene data show CDR1 as LGHNT and CDR2 as FRNRAP. The CDR3 is 14 amino acids. V shed 0 bases and J shed 5 bases, with 10 bases lying between them. The CDR3 is CASGLVGQRETQYF. The DNA for the CDR3 is TGTGCTAGTGGTTTGGTAGGGCAGCGGGAGACCCAGTACTTC. Full variable domain (missing parts from reference TRBV12-5 and TRBJ2-5): DARVTQTPRHKVTEMGQEVTMRCQPILGHNTVFWYRQTMMQGLELLAYFRNRAPLDDSGMPKDRFSAEMPDATLATLKIQPSEPRDSAVYFCASGLVGQRETQYFGPGTRLLVL.

This clone has a handful of counts. This chain links TRBV6-5 with TRBJ2-3; 9 positions match TRBD1. Trimming took 2 bases from V and 5 from J; bases not matched to a gene: 2. The germline gives CDR1 MNHEY, CDR2 SVGAGI. The CDR3 extends over 14 amino acids. This chain's CDR3 is CASSYGDREDTQYF. In nucleotides, the CDR3 is TGTGCCAGCAGTTACGGGGACAGGGAAGATACGCAGTATTTT.

The chain joins TRBV4-1 to TRBJ2-3; TRBD2 matches at 10 bases. CDR3 length: 16 amino acids. After removal of 0 bases from V and 6 bases from J, the junction contained 6 bases not matched to a gene. Per germline, CDR1 MGHRA and CDR2 YSYEKL. The CDR3 DNA reads as TGCGCCAGCAGCCAAGATTCAAGCGGGGGGGCGGATACGCAGTATTTT. This encodes CASSQDSSGGADTQYF.

In this sample, this clone turned up a few times. The rearrangement links TRBV6-1 to TRBJ2-7; 9 bases agree with TRBD2. The CDR3 has 14 residues. Germline lookup yields CDR1 MNHNS and CDR2 SASEGT. Trimming at V came to 8 bases and at J to 1 base, leaving 6 bases not matched to a gene. The CDR3 DNA reads as TGTGCCAGCGAGCGGGGGGTGGGGTCCTACGAGCAGTACTTC. Its translation: CASERGVGSYEQYF.

The chain recombines TRBV2 with TRBJ2-3; no clear D. Deletions cut 3 bases from V and 7 bases from J, with 5 bases between. The germline V gene encodes CDR1 SNHLY and CDR2 FYNNEI. This CDR3 contains 11 residues. Written as DNA, the CDR3 is TGTGCCAGCAGTGATATGTATACGCAGTATTTT. Residues: CASSDMYTQYF.